This T cell receptor beta chain was sequenced in a study of blood T cell repertoires in COVID-19. At the level of the study: Acute-phase and convalescent COVID-19 samples originated in the United States, Italy and Spain. T cells, B-cell-depleted T cells, or PBMCs provided the cDNA or gDNA that served as material.

Per the original methods: Reference gene primer amplification gave nucleated cell count estimates. Profiled with immunoSEQ multiplex PCR; TCRdb holds only in-frame clones, not every one. Clone size and V and J calls were adopted from that table, with D and trimming inferred from the DNA. In the table there are 160,000 or so clones, approximately 80% of which are singletons. CDR3 length: 14 amino acids. The V gene end was trimmed by 4 bases and the J gene end by 6 bases; junction bases not matched to a gene: 6. The germline CDR1 and CDR2 sequences are MNHEY and SVGAGI. This chain joins TRBV6-5 and TRBJ2-1; 7 bases align to TRBD1. The sequence derives from a human donor in a cohort sampled during active COVID-19. Sequencing input: peripheral blood. The CDR3 loop is CASSFRQGINEQFF. The CDR3 coding sequence is TGTGCCAGCAGTTTCCGACAGGGAATCAATGAGCAGTTCTTC.